The T cell receptor beta chain under discussion was sequenced for a study of T cells in Graves' hyperthyroidism and ophthalmopathy. Turning to the study itself: Upon initial diagnosis and before any treatment, peripheral blood was collected. The study, taken as a whole, reports: The model anticipated ophthalmopathy a median about six months pre-onset. The majority of expanded thyroid clonotypes above 0.001 also appeared in blood.

Orbital computed tomography, thyroid ultrasound, serum thyroxine and TRAb, and clinical symptoms together informed the diagnoses. CDR1 SEHNR and CDR2 FQNEAQ come from the germline V gene (reference sequence). CDR3 length equals 13 residues. V lost 8 bases to trimming and J lost 5 bases; unmatched junction nucleotides: 8. The TCR beta CDR3 regions underwent amplification using RNA transcripts as the source. Researchers ran a first-round RT-PCR on the TCR CDR3 using the HTBI primer set. TCRdb reprocessed the multiplex PCR reads via MiXCR and lists one record per CDR3 protein. The data hold some 550,000 distinct CDR3 sequences, with less than 25% observed a single time. This clonotype showed up many times. Antigen specificity is unknown.

The chain has TRBV7-9 and TRBJ1-2, with 7 bases lining up with TRBD1. This sequence originates from a man aged 18 to 29 with Graves' hyperthyroidism. What was sequenced was blood. CDR3 residues: CASGLGQAYGYTF. The DNA for the CDR3 is TGTGCCAGCGGATTAGGACAGGCTTATGGCTACACCTTC.